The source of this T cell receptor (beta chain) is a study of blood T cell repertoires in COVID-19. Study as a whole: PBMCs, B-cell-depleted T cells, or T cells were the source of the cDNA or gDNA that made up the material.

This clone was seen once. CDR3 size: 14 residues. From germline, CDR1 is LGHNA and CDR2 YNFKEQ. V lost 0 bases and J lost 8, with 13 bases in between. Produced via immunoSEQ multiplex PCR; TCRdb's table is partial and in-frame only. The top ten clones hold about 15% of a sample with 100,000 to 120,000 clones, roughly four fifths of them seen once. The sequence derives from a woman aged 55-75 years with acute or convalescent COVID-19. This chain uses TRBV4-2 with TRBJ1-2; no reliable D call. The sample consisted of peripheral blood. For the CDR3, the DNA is TGTGCCAGCAGCCAAGAGCAGGTCACGGGAGGCTACACCTTC. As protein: CASSQEQVTGGYTF.